Presented here are 18 T cell receptor beta chains from one specimen sequenced in a study of PD-L1 blockade in urothelial cancer. Time point noted: pretreatment peripheral blood. Clones were sequenced by immunoSEQ multiplex PCR, and TCRdb holds only the in-frame ones, with some missing. Among over 45,000 clones listed, roughly 84% were seen once. The sample here was PBMCs, taken around atezolizumab (anti-PD-L1) treatment. These receptors came from a man aged 55-75 years with urothelial cancer.

This chain uses TRBV10-3 with TRBJ2-7, with 11 nucleotides matching TRBD1. V was pared by 6 bases and J by 6 bases, with 1 base of the junction left unmatched. CDR1 is ENHRY, CDR2 SYGVKD, per germline. There are 12 residues in the CDR3. Here the CDR3 DNA reads TGTGCCATCAGGGGGACAGGGGGCGAGCAGTACTTC. As protein: CAIRGTGGEQYF.

This clone occurred once. This chain connects TRBV2 to TRBJ2-1; perhaps TRBD1 as D (6 bases). The CDR3 spans 14 residues. The germline V gene encodes CDR1 SNHLY and CDR2 FYNNEI. V shed 10 bases and J shed 4 bases, with 17 bases lying between them. Here the CDR3 reads CATSRGPAYNEQFF. In nucleotides, the CDR3 is TGTGCCACCAGCAGGGGCCCCGCGTACAATGAGCAGTTCTTC.

The chain joins TRBV7-9 to TRBJ2-5; TRBD2 agrees at 10 bases. J lost 5 bases, V lost 4 bases, and 13 bases had no gene match. Germline CDR1 reads SEHNR; CDR2 reads FQNEAQ (reference sequence). CDR3 size: 17 residues. The CDR3 DNA sequence: TGTGCCAGCAGCTCCCCCGGGGCTAGCGGGAGAGGGGAGACCCAGTACTTC. Amino acids: CASSSPGASGRGETQYF.

This clone occurred once. This rearrangement joins TRBV5-1 to TRBJ2-7; D may be TRBD1 (5 bases). The germline V and J ends were trimmed by 0 bases and 4 bases, with 8 bases remaining between them. Germline-derived CDR1 and CDR2 are SGHRS and YFSETQ. The CDR3 consists of 13 residues. The CDR3 loop is CASSLGRDYEQYF. The CDR3 DNA sequence: TGCGCCAGCAGCTTGGGCAGGGATTACGAGCAGTACTTC.

The V and J genes are TRBV19 and TRBJ1-5; D gene unclear. With 7 bases removed from V and 1 base from J, the gap between germline ends came to 14 bases. Germline values: CDR1 LNHDA, CDR2 SQIVND (reference sequence). The CDR3 has 15 residues. In DNA, the CDR3 is TGTGCCAGTATCGGAGAACGCGGGAGCAATCAGCCCCAGCATTTT. This gives the protein CASIGERGSNQPQHF.

The rearrangement links TRBV9 to TRBJ1-2; the D is unclear. Germline V lookup: CDR1 SGDLS, CDR2 YYNGEE. The CDR3 spans 14 residues. Trimming pared 4 bases from V and 3 bases from J, leaving 13 bases between. The CDR3 loop reads CASSISEVDYGYTF. As DNA, the CDR3 is TGTGCCAGCAGCATTTCGGAGGTGGACTATGGCTACACCTTC.

This clone showed up just once. The chain links TRBV28 to TRBJ1-1, with D maybe TRBD1 (5 bases). The CDR3 is 17 amino acids. Trimming took off 3 bases at V and 1 base at J, with 18 bases between the two ends. Per the germline V gene, CDR1 is MDHEN and CDR2 is SYDVKM. This CDR3 is CASSLDGQGTRNTEAFF. CDR3 sequence (DNA): TGTGCCAGCAGTTTGGATGGGCAGGGAACGAGGAACACTGAAGCTTTCTTT.

This chain connects TRBV18 to TRBJ2-6; perhaps TRBD1 as D (6 bases). The CDR3 covers 18 residues. Between the trimmed V and J ends, which lost 0 bases and 3 bases, there was a span of 15 bases. Germline CDR1 and CDR2: KGHSH and LQKENI. CDR3 in DNA: TGTGCCAGCTCACCACCGATTTTAAGGGGGAGTGGGGCCAACGTCCTGACTTTC. It is translated as CASSPPILRGSGANVLTF.

CDR3 sequence reads: CASRLTLTSTQPQHF. The CDR3 nucleotides are TGTGCCAGCAGGCTCACCCTTACGAGTACCCAGCCCCAGCATTTT. This chain uses TRBV6-5 with TRBJ1-5; no clear D gene. The CDR3 is made up of 15 amino acids. The germline V gene has CDR1 MNHEY and CDR2 SVGAGI. V shed 6 bases and J shed 7 bases, with 19 bases lying between them.

The rearrangement links TRBV7-2 to TRBJ1-1; D remains ambiguous. Trimming cost V 5 bases and J 0 bases, with 13 bases left between them. Germline loops: CDR1 SGHTA, CDR2 FQGNSA. The CDR3 covers 15 residues. CDR3 sequence reads: CASSPSGLMNTEAFF. The CDR3 DNA reads as TGTGCCAGCAGCCCCAGTGGGCTGATGAACACTGAAGCTTTCTTT. Based on the CDR3 plus reference TRBV7-2 and TRBJ1-1, the full variable domain is GAGVSQSPSNKVTEKGKDVELRCDPISGHTALYWYRQSLGQGLEFLIYFQGNSAPDKSGLPSDRFSAERTGGSVSTLTIQRTQQEDSAVYLCASSPSGLMNTEAFFGQGTRLTVV.

The chain couples TRBV30 to TRBJ1-5; 10 nucleotides match TRBD1. Germline lookup yields CDR1 GTSNPN and CDR2 SVGIG (reference sequence). The J segment lost 0 bases and the V segment lost 0 bases, leaving 8 bases of the junction unmatched. The CDR3 spans 18 residues. The CDR3 nucleotides read TGTGCCTGGAGTGTACGTGGACAGGGGGTATATAGCAATCAGCCCCAGCATTTT. This codes for CAWSVRGQGVYSNQPQHF.

The CDR3 spells CASSVAPSGAPYEQYF. The CDR3 DNA reads as TGTGCCAGCAGCGTAGCTCCTAGCGGGGCTCCCTACGAGCAGTACTTC. The rearrangement links TRBV9 to TRBJ2-7; 9 nucleotides align to TRBD2. V lost 0 bases to trimming and J lost 2 bases; unmatched junction nucleotides: 6. The CDR3 extends over 16 amino acids. Germline assignment: CDR1 SGDLS and CDR2 YYNGEE.

The V call is TRBV11-2, the J call TRBJ1-6; no reliable D call. The length of the CDR3 is 15 residues. The ends were cut back, 5 bases at V and 6 bases at J, with 14 bases in the middle. CDR1 is SGHAT, CDR2 FQNNGV, per germline. The CDR3 loop reads CASSPPGGSNSPLHF. The CDR3 coding sequence is TGTGCCAGCAGCCCCCCCGGCGGCAGTAATTCACCCCTCCACTTT.

The gene calls are TRBV12-5 and TRBJ1-5; 7 bases align to TRBD1. This CDR3 is built from 13 residues. V lost 11 bases and J lost 3; bases outside the gene matches: 7. The germline CDR1 and CDR2 sequences are LGHNT and FRNRAP. This CDR3 is CASMGQFNQPQHF. DNA of the CDR3: TGTGCTTCGATGGGACAGTTCAATCAGCCCCAGCATTTT.

The rearrangement links TRBV4-1 to TRBJ2-4, with a weak D call TRBD2 (5 bases). CDR1 and CDR2 (germline): MGHRA, YSYEKL. The CDR3 spans 16 residues. V was trimmed by 4 bases and J by 0 bases, leaving 13 bases between them. CDR3 loop: CASSLRTGIAKNIQYF. CDR3 sequence (DNA): TGCGCCAGCAGCCTGAGGACCGGGATAGCCAAAAACATTCAGTACTTC.

The chain couples TRBV6-5 to TRBJ1-1; tentatively, D is TRBD1 (6 bases). The germline CDR1 and CDR2 sequences are MNHEY and SVGAGI. The V end was cut by 5 bases, the J end by 1 base, with 11 bases between. The CDR3 covers 14 residues. In DNA, the CDR3 is TGTGCCAGCAGTACAGGGTCAACGAACACTGAAGCTTTCTTT. Its protein is CASSTGSTNTEAFF.

This chain links TRBV6-5 with TRBJ2-3; 11 bases match TRBD2. With V trimmed by 6 bases and J by 3 bases, 5 bases remained unmatched. The CDR3 spans 15 residues. Germline CDR1 MNHEY, CDR2 SVGAGI. CDR3: CASRLAGGPTDTQYF. DNA of the CDR3: TGTGCCAGCAGGTTAGCGGGAGGGCCAACAGATACGCAGTATTTT.

The genes are TRBV10-2 and TRBJ2-5, with D possibly TRBD2 on 6 matching bases. Germline CDR1 is WSHSY and CDR2 is SAAADI. The CDR3 spans 15 residues. Trimming removed 5 bases from V and 3 bases from J, with 16 bases in between. CDR3: CASSTGGNFKETQYF. CDR3 in DNA: TGCGCCAGCAGTACCGGGGGAAATTTCAAAGAGACCCAGTACTTC.